This T cell receptor (beta chain) was found in a study of tumor-infiltrating lymphocytes in primary liver carcinoma. Study background: Patients were both men and women, whose ages ran from 30 to 69 years.

Alongside blood RNA obtained from unsorted whole blood, germline DNA was also extracted. Production of TCR beta cDNA used approximately 0.45 ug total RNA together with a constant-region primer. ARM-PCR was slightly modified, and three nested multiplex PCR rounds with it gave rise to the TCR beta libraries. Investigators reported that the first two PCR rounds, at 10 cycles each, used TRBV1-TRBV30 forward primers with a C-beta reverse primer. TCRdb re-analysed the multiplex PCR reads in MiXCR, keeping a single row per CDR3 protein. The sample includes nearly 200,000 distinct CDR3 sequences, almost 65% of them seen just once. The CDR3 has 14 amino acids. The germline V gene encodes CDR1 MNHEY and CDR2 SVGAGI. Germline trimming cut 6 bases from V and 5 bases from J; bases unmatched to any gene: 9.

This TCR came from an older woman with primary liver carcinoma and hepatitis B virus infection. V is TRBV6-5 and J is TRBJ2-7; TRBD1 matches 8 bases. Specimen: peripheral blood. For the CDR3, the DNA is TGTGCCAGCAGCCGGACAGGGTTCGTCCACGAGCAGTACTTC. Encoded protein: CASSRTGFVHEQYF.